This T cell receptor beta chain is from a study of blood T cell repertoires in COVID-19. Background on the study: Collection of acute and convalescent COVID-19 samples took place in the United States, Italy and Spain. T cells, B-cell-depleted T cells, or PBMCs supplied cDNA or gDNA.

Unmatched junction bases numbered 10, after V lost 1 base and J lost 7 bases. The CDR3 length is 16 residues. Germline lookup yields CDR1 SGHRS and CDR2 YFSETQ. Per the original methods: Estimation of nucleated cell counts was performed using reference gene primer amplification. Assay: immunoSEQ multiplex PCR; the TCRdb copy retains only in-frame clones and omits some. The V and J calls and clone size come from that table; D and trimming were worked out from the DNA. The data show 330,000 or so clones, more than 90% seen once. The receptor comes from a woman in her thirties who had recovered from COVID-19. The sample consisted of PBMCs or T cells enriched from blood (not recorded which). The V call is TRBV5-1, the J call TRBJ2-1, with 8 bases aligning to TRBD1. CDR3 DNA sequence: TGCGCCAGCAGCTTGCGGTCAGGGGGCAGTAGGAATGAGCAGTTCTTC. As protein: CASSLRSGGSRNEQFF.